The 23 T cell receptor beta chains presented below share a single source sample, sequenced in a study of CD8+CD57+ T cells in acquired aplastic anemia. The patients chosen for sequencing had shown expansion of CD8+CD57+ cells (detected by flow cytometry). TCR beta VDJ and CDR3 profiles were obtained from a genomic DNA template. In TCRdb, the reads were re-called with MiXCR into one record per CDR3 protein. The sample lists 170,000 or so distinct CDR3 sequences, roughly three fifths occurring once. Sequenced material: sorted CD4+, CD8+, or CD8+CD57+ T cells (not recorded which) from PBMCs. The receptor source for this set is a human donor with aplastic anemia.

This clonotype was found many times. The genes are TRBV13 and TRBJ2-7; 8 bases match TRBD2. CDR3 length: 15 residues. With V trimmed by 3 bases and J by 2 bases, 6 bases remained unmatched. From germline, CDR1 is PRHDT and CDR2 FYEKMQ (reference sequence). CDR3 residues: CASSFGAGGAYEQYF. CDR3 sequence (DNA): TGTGCCAGCAGCTTTGGGGCGGGGGGCGCCTACGAGCAGTACTTC.

Comment on this clonotype: One end of the junction does not line up with germline, which may come from a read error. The rearrangement uses TRBV10-3 and TRBJ2-7; D might be TRBD1 (5 bases). CDR1 is ENHRY and CDR2 is SYGVKD in the germline V gene. The CDR3 contains 14 residues. Here the CDR3 reads CASSEDTGTYEQYF. In DNA form, the CDR3 reads TGTGCCAGCAGTGAAGATACAGGTACCTACGAGCAGTACTTC.

About this clonotype itself: A read error may account for a junction end that differs from germline. The chain joins TRBV5-1 to TRBJ2-5; 9 bases map to TRBD2. There are 13 residues in the CDR3. Per the germline V gene, CDR1 is SGHRS and CDR2 is YFSETQ. The chain's CDR3 is CASRIAGEETQYF. The CDR3, as DNA: TGTGCCAGCAGAATAGCGGGAGAAGAGACCCAGTACTTC.

The rearrangement uses TRBV10-1 and TRBJ2-3; TRBD2 agrees at 11 bases. The CDR3 spans 16 residues. Germline lookup yields CDR1 WNHNN and CDR2 SYGVQD (reference sequence). The ends lost 3 bases at V and 3 bases at J; junction bases unmatched: 5. The DNA for the CDR3 is TGCGCCAGCAGTGATTCTCTAGCGGGAGGTACAGATACGCAGTATTTT. Translating gives CASSDSLAGGTDTQYF.

This clonotype appeared many times. The chain is built from TRBV19 and TRBJ1-2, with 7 bases that match TRBD1. V dropped 5 bases and J dropped 3; count of bases not matched to a gene: 3. CDR1 and CDR2 (germline): LNHDA, SQIVND (reference sequence). This CDR3 region has 13 residues. The CDR3 DNA is TGTGCCAGTAGTCGGGGACAGTACTATGGCTACACCTTC. Amino acid sequence: CASSRGQYYGYTF.

J is TRBJ2-7 and V is TRBV12-3 or TRBV12-4; D perhaps matches TRBD2 (6 bases). This CDR3 comprises 15 residues. The V end was cut by 6 bases, the J end by 2 bases, with 17 bases between. The DNA for the CDR3 is TGTGCCAGCAGACGGGGGACTGCGGTGACCTACGAGCAGTACTTC. Protein product: CASRRGTAVTYEQYF.

The J gene is TRBJ1-2, the V gene TRBV10-3; possible D gene TRBD1, 6 bases. The V end was cut by 4 bases, the J end by 1 base, with 13 bases between. Germline CDR1 and CDR2: ENHRY and SYGVKD. The CDR3 loop spans 15 amino acids. CDR3 amino acids: CAISGMTGSNYGYTF. As DNA, the CDR3 is TGTGCCATCAGTGGGATGACAGGCAGTAACTATGGCTACACCTTC.

The chain couples TRBV6-5 to TRBJ1-1; perhaps TRBD1 as D (5 bases). The CDR3 runs to 13 residues. The germline CDR1 and CDR2 sequences are MNHEY and SVGAGI. Trimming took 6 bases from V and 3 from J, leaving 11 bases between them. The CDR3 DNA reads TGTGCCAGCAGCCAGGGTCTCGACACTGAAGCTTTCTTT. This gives the protein CASSQGLDTEAFF.

The chain links TRBV15 to TRBJ1-2, with no clear D. The CDR3 has 15 amino acids. V lost 0 bases, J lost 0 bases, and 8 bases lay in between. Germline V CDR1 and CDR2: LNHNV, YYDKDF (reference sequence). CDR3 sequence reads: CATSREGIANYGYTF. CDR3 DNA: TGTGCCACCAGCAGAGAAGGGATTGCTAACTATGGCTACACCTTC. The whole variable domain, filled in from reference TRBV15 and TRBJ1-2, reads DAMVIQNPRYQVTQFGKPVTLSCSQTLNHNVMYWYQQKSSQAPKLLFHYYDKDFNNEADTPDNFQSRRPNTSFCFLDIRSPGLGDTAMYLCATSREGIANYGYTFGSGTRLTVV.

V usage is TRBV12-3 or TRBV12-4 and J usage is TRBJ2-7; D might be TRBD1 or TRBD2, each matching 5 bases. V was pared by 5 bases and J by 4 bases, with 18 bases between. The CDR3 sequence is 15 residues long. The CDR3 sequence is CASSPGLRLIYEQYF. For the CDR3, the DNA is TGTGCCAGCAGTCCGGGGCTCCGGCTGATATACGAGCAGTACTTC.

The chain recombines TRBV5-1 with TRBJ2-1; tentatively, D is TRBD2 (6 bases). V lost 3 bases and J lost 4, with 11 bases in between. This CDR3 has 14 residues. Germline CDR1 is SGHRS and CDR2 is YFSETQ. The CDR3 loop is CASSWGVGYNEQFF. In nucleotides, the CDR3 is TGCGCCAGCAGCTGGGGGGTGGGGTACAATGAGCAGTTCTTC.

The rearrangement uses TRBV10-2 and TRBJ2-1, with 11 bases fitting TRBD2. Germline-derived CDR1 and CDR2 are WSHSY and SAAADI. V lost 6 bases and J lost 0; bases outside the gene matches: 10. This CDR3 contains 18 residues. The CDR3 sequence: CASRGGLAEPSSYNEQFF. The CDR3 nucleotides read TGCGCCAGCAGGGGGGGACTAGCGGAACCAAGCTCCTACAATGAGCAGTTCTTC.

This clonotype turned up a few times. The chain links TRBV6-2 or TRBV6-3 to TRBJ1-4; TRBD1 might be the D (5 bases). Trimming cost V 4 bases and J 8 bases, with 23 bases left between them. Germline V gene data show CDR1 as MNHEY and CDR2 as SVGEGT. The CDR3 has 17 amino acids. The CDR3 reads CASSSLVSTGLAEKLFF. DNA of the CDR3: TGTGCCAGCAGTTCCTTGGTCTCGACGGGACTTGCGGAAAAACTGTTTTTT.

This clonotype was counted only a few times. This chain uses TRBV19 with TRBJ2-1, with TRBD2 matching over 9 bases. Germline V gives CDR1 LNHDA, CDR2 SQIVND (reference sequence). J was trimmed by 2 bases and V by 6 bases; bases with no gene match: 2. The CDR3 sequence is 14 residues long. The CDR3 bases are TGTGCCAGTAGGGGACTAGCTCCCTACAATGAGCAGTTCTTC. Protein sequence: CASRGLAPYNEQFF.

Written as DNA, the CDR3 is TGTGCCAGCAGTTTGGCGGCTAGCGGGGGGGGTCCAGATACGCAGTATTTT. It translates to CASSLAASGGGPDTQYF. The chain recombines TRBV25-1 with TRBJ2-3; 12 bases are shared with TRBD2. The V gene end was trimmed by 5 bases and the J gene end by 4 bases; junction bases not matched to a gene: 10. This CDR3 is 17 amino acids long. Germline lookup yields CDR1 MGHDK and CDR2 SYGVNS.

The rearrangement uses TRBV7-9 and TRBJ2-2; weak D call: TRBD1 (6 bases). Germline-derived CDR1 and CDR2 are SEHNR and FQNEAQ (reference sequence). The CDR3 loop spans 15 amino acids. The V end lost 5 bases, the J end lost 4 bases, and 14 bases lay between the germline ends. The CDR3, as DNA: TGTGCCAGCAGCCCAGGGGACCCCGGCACCGGGGAGCTGTTTTTT. Translation: CASSPGDPGTGELFF. The variable domain in full, completed from reference TRBV7-9 and TRBJ2-2, reads DTGVSQNPRHKITKRGQNVTFRCDPISEHNRLYWYRQTLGQGPEFLTYFQNEAQLEKSRLLSDRFSAERPKGSFSTLEIQRTEQGDSAMYLCASSPGDPGTGELFFGEGSRLTVL.

The chain couples TRBV10-2 to TRBJ2-5; TRBD2 is a possible D gene (6 bases). Trimming removed 6 bases from V and 4 bases from J, with 6 bases in between. The V gene's germline CDR1 is WSHSY and CDR2 SAAADI. There are 11 residues in the CDR3. CDR3 sequence reads: CASRGGETQYF. The CDR3 DNA reads TGCGCCAGCAGGGGGGGAGAGACCCAGTACTTC.

Comments on this clonotype: Given the absence of the conserved phenylalanine or tryptophan at the CDR3 end, a read error is likely. This rearrangement joins TRBV9 to TRBJ1-4; D is uncertain. Germline V lookup: CDR1 SGDLS, CDR2 YYNGEE. The CDR3 consists of 14 residues. This chain's CDR3 is CASSSSDGNGKLFC. Here the CDR3 DNA reads TGTGCCAGCAGCTCCTCGGACGGTAATGGAAAACTGTTTTGT.

The rearrangement joins TRBV20-1 to TRBJ2-7, with D perhaps assigned TRBD1 or TRBD2 (6 bases each). The CDR3 sequence is 16 residues long. Germline assignment: CDR1 DFQATT and CDR2 SNEGSKA (reference sequence). Between the trimmed V and J ends, which lost 6 bases and 5 bases, there was a span of 26 bases. CDR3 DNA sequence: TGCAGTGCGACCTCGATGGAACAGGGACTTTTTGACGAGCAGTACTTC. Residues: CSATSMEQGLFDEQYF.

The chain employs TRBV10-2 and TRBJ1-5; D ambiguous. This CDR3 comprises 13 residues. Germline V gene data show CDR1 as WSHSY and CDR2 as SAAADI. Deletions cut 7 bases from V and 0 bases from J, with 7 bases between. DNA of the CDR3: TGCGCCAGCACTCAGGATAGCAATCAGCCCCAGCATTTT. This gives the protein CASTQDSNQPQHF.

The chain couples TRBV7-2 to TRBJ1-2; a possible D gene is TRBD1 (5 bases). The V gene lost 1 base and the J gene lost 4 bases, with 13 bases spanning the gap. The CDR3 totals 15 residues. Germline lookup yields CDR1 SGHTA and CDR2 FQGNSA. CDR3 region: CASSLEGRSFYGYTF. In DNA form, the CDR3 reads TGTGCCAGCAGCTTAGAGGGACGGTCCTTCTATGGCTACACCTTC.

The V gene is TRBV24-1, the J gene TRBJ1-5; 8 nucleotides line up with TRBD1. The J segment lost 2 bases and the V segment lost 3 bases, leaving 2 bases of the junction unmatched. Germline CDR1 reads KGHDR; CDR2 reads SFDVKD. The CDR3 runs to 15 residues. The CDR3 DNA is TGTGCCACCAGTGATCAGACAGGGGGCAATCAGCCCCAGCATTTT. Its protein is CATSDQTGGNQPQHF.

The CDR3 sequence: CASSDGGLNTEAFF. The CDR3 nucleotides read TGCGCCAGCAGTGACGGCGGATTGAACACTGAAGCTTTCTTT. The rearrangement links TRBV10-2 to TRBJ1-1, with D unresolved. This CDR3 is built from 14 residues. Germline loops: CDR1 WSHSY, CDR2 SAAADI. V lost 3 bases and J 0 bases, leaving 8 bases between the germline ends.